The clone carrying this T cell receptor (beta chain) was detected a few times. Its target is unknown. This sample is drawn from a study of CD8 T cells in ankylosing spondylitis. Study-wide points: Enrichment of disease-linked clones was reportedly significant in matched ankylosing spondylitis synovial fluid. Disease-linked clones, CD8+, were relatively rare in peripheral blood. Fewer than ten highly homologous variants made up a TCR beta motif that seemed to typify ankylosing spondylitis blood. Existing reports had already noted some motif variants in reactive arthritis synovial fluid and blood.

Germline V gene data show CDR1 as WSHSY and CDR2 as SAAADI. The length of the CDR3 is 14 residues. The J segment lost 5 bases and the V segment lost 3 bases, leaving 3 bases of the junction unmatched. TCRdb reprocessed the 5' RACE reads with MiXCR, giving one entry per CDR3 protein. The sample records 200,000 to 250,000 distinct CDR3 sequences, 6% to 8% being singletons. The J gene is TRBJ1-5, the V gene TRBV10-2, with TRBD1 matching over 8 bases. The receptor was derived from a male donor with ankylosing spondylitis. Sequencing was performed on blood, either unsorted or a sorted T cell fraction (not recorded which). CDR3 DNA: TGCGCCAGCAGTGACAGGGGGCTTGATCAGCCCCAGCATTTT. Its protein product is CASSDRGLDQPQHF.